These 18 T cell receptor beta chains were sequenced from one sample in a study of shared clonotypes between healthy human individuals. Profiling relied on immunoSEQ multiplex PCR, and the TCRdb table lists in-frame clones only, not all of them. The repertoire holds approximately 1,000,000 clones, with about 80% as singletons. Sequenced sample: memory CD4+ T cells from PBMCs. Regarding subset: CD45RA-negative fraction. Receptors originate from a man aged 18 to 35 in good health. Some clones in this sample may be carry-over from other donors' samples.

A remark on this clone: Other nucleotide sequences from this sample produce the same CDR3. J is TRBJ2-5 and V is TRBV14, with no clear D. Germline CDR1 SGHDN, CDR2 FVKESK. The V gene lost 4 bases and the J gene lost 4 bases, with 7 bases spanning the gap. The length of the CDR3 is 12 residues. CDR3 DNA sequence: TGTGCCAGCAGCCCCTTGGGAGAGACCCAGTACTTC. It specifies CASSPLGETQYF.

V usage is TRBV9 and J usage is TRBJ2-2; D gene unclear. Trimming cost V 2 bases and J 3 bases, with 11 bases left between them. Looked up from germline, CDR1 is SGDLS and CDR2 is YYNGEE. This CDR3 has 15 amino acids. The CDR3 DNA follows: TGTGCCAGCAGCGTTGGCCTAGTCGACACCGGGGAGCTGTTTTTT. Its translation: CASSVGLVDTGELFF.

This clone was seen a handful of times. V and J are TRBV27 and TRBJ2-3, with 7 bases identical to TRBD2. Germline values: CDR1 MNHEY, CDR2 SMNVEV (reference sequence). The CDR3 contains 15 residues. Trimming at V came to 6 bases and at J to 1 base, leaving 7 bases not matched to a gene. For the CDR3, the DNA is TGTGCCAGCAGGTCTCGAACTAGCGGCACAGATACGCAGTATTTT. Translation gives CASRSRTSGTDTQYF.

J is TRBJ2-3 and V is TRBV28; tentative D call: TRBD2 (5 bases). V was clipped by 2 bases and J by 0 bases, with 9 bases between them. This CDR3 contains 15 residues. Germline CDR1 is MDHEN and CDR2 is SYDVKM. The CDR3 DNA follows: TGTGCCAGCAGTTTACTTCGGACTAGCACAGATACGCAGTATTTT. Translating it yields CASSLLRTSTDTQYF.

The chain carries TRBV28 and TRBJ1-5; D unresolved. Germline assignment: CDR1 MDHEN and CDR2 SYDVKM. V gave up 5 bases and J gave up 11 bases, with 16 bases separating them. The CDR3 has 13 amino acids. This CDR3 reads CASSATQPRAQHF. The CDR3 nucleotides read TGTGCCAGCAGTGCTACACAACCTCGGGCCCAGCATTTT.

The chain uses TRBV28 and TRBJ2-2, with 8 bases aligning to TRBD1. CDR3 length equals 20 residues. The germline V gene encodes CDR1 MDHEN and CDR2 SYDVKM. V lost 1 base to trimming and J lost 1 base; unmatched junction nucleotides: 14. This chain's CDR3 is CASSLFLGQGPYQNTGELFF. The CDR3 coding sequence is TGTGCCAGCAGTTTATTCTTAGGACAGGGACCATACCAGAACACCGGGGAGCTGTTTTTT.

V is TRBV28 and J is TRBJ1-5; no firm D call. This CDR3 contains 12 residues. Trimming left V 2 bases short and J 11 bases short, with 10 bases between. Looked up from germline, CDR1 is MDHEN and CDR2 is SYDVKM. The CDR3 nucleotides are TGTGCCAGCAGTTTAGAACCATCAGCCCAGCATTTT. Amino acid sequence: CASSLEPSAQHF.

The CDR3 nucleotides read TGTGCCAGCACCCCCATTGCAGGAGGGGGAAACACCATATATTTT. It is translated as CASTPIAGGGNTIYF. The chain combines TRBV2 with TRBJ1-3; D unclear. Germline V gene lookup returns CDR1 SNHLY and CDR2 FYNNEI. V shed 7 bases and J shed 4 bases, with 17 bases lying between them. The CDR3 is 15 residues long.

The chain has TRBV4-2 and TRBJ1-3; unclear D gene. V lost 0 bases and J lost 0, with 9 bases in between. The CDR3 loop spans 16 amino acids. In germline, CDR1 is LGHNA, CDR2 YNFKEQ. This CDR3 is CASSQDRRGSGNTIYF. CDR3 bases: TGTGCCAGCAGCCAAGATCGGCGGGGCTCTGGAAACACCATATATTTT.

The chain carries TRBV5-4 and TRBJ1-3; no reliable D call. Germline-derived CDR1 and CDR2 are SGHNT and YYREEE (reference sequence). V dropped 2 bases and J dropped 0 bases, with 12 bases sitting between them. CDR3 size: 16 residues. The CDR3, as DNA: TGTGCCAGCAGCTTTCTTCTGGAGAGCTCTGGAAACACCATATATTTT. Protein product: CASSFLLESSGNTIYF.

Comment on this clone: Other DNA sequences from this sample encode an identical CDR3 as well. The chain couples TRBV29-1 to TRBJ1-1, with 10 bases aligning to TRBD1. The CDR3 length is 11 residues. Germline lookup yields CDR1 SQVTM and CDR2 ANQGSEA. The CDR3: CSGDRGTEAFF. The CDR3 DNA reads TGCAGTGGGGACAGGGGAACCGAAGCTTTCTTT.

The rearrangement uses TRBV19 and TRBJ2-2; 8 positions agree with TRBD2. The V gene end was trimmed by 3 bases and the J gene end by 9 bases; junction bases not matched to a gene: 9. The CDR3 totals 15 residues. Germline V CDR1 and CDR2: LNHDA, SQIVND (reference sequence). The CDR3: CASSMGGGYSRELFF. The DNA of the CDR3 is TGTGCCAGTAGTATGGGCGGGGGGTACTCCAGGGAGCTGTTTTTT.

V gene TRBV29-1 combines with J gene TRBJ2-1; 12 bases align to TRBD2. CDR1 SQVTM and CDR2 ANQGSEA come from the germline V gene. The CDR3 consists of 14 residues. V lost 6 bases and J lost 8; bases outside the gene matches: 8. In nucleotides, the CDR3 is TGCAGCGTGCGGACTAGCGGGAAAGTTTATGAGCAGTTCTTC. As protein: CSVRTSGKVYEQFF.

This clone was observed many times. This specimen includes other DNA sequences encoding the same CDR3. The chain uses TRBV7-9 and TRBJ2-1, with TRBD2 matching over 7 bases. The CDR3 has 14 residues. Unmatched junction bases numbered 10, after V lost 5 bases and J lost 9 bases. CDR1 and CDR2 from the germline V gene are SEHNR and FQNEAQ (reference sequence). The CDR3 DNA sequence: TGTGCCAGCAGCACCGGGACTACGAGCGTTGAGCAGTTCTTC. It yields the protein CASSTGTTSVEQFF.

The chain carries TRBV28 and TRBJ2-5; D is perhaps TRBD1 (6 bases). The germline gives CDR1 MDHEN, CDR2 SYDVKM. This CDR3 comprises 12 residues. Trimming stripped 4 bases from V and 12 bases from J, with 15 bases between. The DNA of the CDR3 is TGTGCCAGCAGTTCGACGCTTGGGGGCAAGTACTTC. Translating gives CASSSTLGGKYF.

A note on this clone: The same CDR3 also results from other DNA sequences found in this sample. V usage is TRBV5-4 and J usage is TRBJ1-5, with D possibly being TRBD1 (6 bases). Germline V CDR1 and CDR2: SGHNT, YYREEE (reference sequence). The CDR3 covers 14 residues. V was shortened by 2 bases and J by 5 bases, with 11 bases between the two germline ends. CDR3 sequence: CASSLGGGDQPQHF. CDR3 coding DNA: TGTGCCAGCAGCTTAGGGGGTGGTGATCAGCCCCAGCATTTT.

This chain joins TRBV28 and TRBJ2-1, with D perhaps being TRBD1 or TRBD2 (5 bases each). CDR3 length: 14 residues. The ends were cut back, 3 bases at V and 7 bases at J, with 13 bases in the middle. CDR1 and CDR2 (germline): MDHEN, SYDVKM. The CDR3 spells CASSFDGAVNEQFF. CDR3 nucleotide sequence: TGTGCCAGCAGTTTCGACGGGGCGGTGAATGAGCAGTTCTTC.

V and J are TRBV6-5 and TRBJ1-1, with TRBD1 identical over 7 bases. Trimming at V came to 5 bases and at J to 3 bases, leaving 6 bases not matched to a gene. Germline values: CDR1 MNHEY, CDR2 SVGAGI. The CDR3 is 14 residues long. CDR3 in amino acids: CASSPRDSHTEAFF. As DNA, the CDR3 is TGTGCCAGCAGTCCCCGGGACAGCCACACTGAAGCTTTCTTT.